A selection of T cell receptor beta chains follows, all from one sample in a study of cytomegalovirus exposure and HLA in healthy donors. Measured with immunoSEQ multiplex PCR; TCRdb has only the in-frame clones, and not every one. This table holds some 180,000 clones, around 80% found once. Sequenced sample: PBMCs. The receptors come from a woman aged 25 to 39 in good health and CMV-seropositive. Both conserved end residues are part of each CDR3. A D gene is named only where the DNA matches it firmly. Clone size appears in some rows only: once, few, many, or a class for an expanded clone.

v_call	j_call	d_call	clone_size	cdr3_nt	cdr3_aa
TRBV5-6	TRBJ2-6	.	.	TGTGCCGGGTTAGACGGGAGCTCTGGGGCCAACGTCCTGACTTTC	CAGLDGSSGANVLTF
TRBV7-8	TRBJ2-3	.	.	TGTGCCAGCAGCCCCCGGGGGGCAGGGAGCACAGATACGCAGTATTTT	CASSPRGAGSTDTQYF
TRBV7-2	TRBJ1-2	.	.	TGTGCCAGCAGCTTAGCGTCCGGGCAGGGCCATGGCTACACCTTC	CASSLASGQGHGYTF
TRBV15	TRBJ2-1	TRBD2	few	TGTGCCACCAGCAGAGCCCCCCCGGGGGGCAATGAGCAGTTCTTC	CATSRAPPGGNEQFF
TRBV6-5	TRBJ2-3	TRBD2	.	TGTGCCAGCAGTTCGGGACTAGCGGGGCTTACAGATACGCAGTATTTT	CASSSGLAGLTDTQYF
TRBV9	TRBJ2-7	.	.	TGTGCCAGCAGCGTAGCTGGGGGGACCTACGAGCAGTACTTC	CASSVAGGTYEQYF
TRBV11-2	TRBJ1-1	TRBD1	.	TGTGCCAGCAGCTGGACAGGGGCGCAGGCTTTCTTT	CASSWTGAQAFF
TRBV7-2	TRBJ1-5	.	.	TGTGCCAGCAGCTCGGGACAAACTAGCAATCAGCCCCAGCATTTT	CASSSGQTSNQPQHF
TRBV9	TRBJ2-3	TRBD2	.	TGTGCCAGCAGCTCCCCTTCTACTAGCGGGTGGGGGGACCTCACAGATACGCAGTATTTT	CASSSPSTSGWGDLTDTQYF
TRBV28	TRBJ1-5	TRBD1	.	TGTGCCAGCCTACAGGGGATGGGGAGGCCCCAGCATTTT	CASLQGMGRPQHF
TRBV9	TRBJ1-2	TRBD1	.	TGTGCCAGCAGCGTAGTGACAGGGTATGGCTACACCTTC	CASSVVTGYGYTF
TRBV5-1	TRBJ2-7	.	.	TGCGCCAGCTCGTATCCCGGTCGCACCTACGAGCAGTACTTC	CASSYPGRTYEQYF
TRBV11-2	TRBJ2-2	.	.	TGTGCCAGCAGCTTACGGTTAGGACAGTGGGGAATCACCGGGGAGCTGTTTTTT	CASSLRLGQWGITGELFF
TRBV4-1	TRBJ2-2	TRBD2	.	TGCGCCAGCAGGGCTAGCGGGGGCAACCCCGGGGAGCTGTTTTTT	CASRASGGNPGELFF
TRBV19	TRBJ1-4	.	.	TGTGCCAGTAGTTCCCGACAGGTTACAACTAATGAAAAACTGTTTTTT	CASSSRQVTTNEKLFF